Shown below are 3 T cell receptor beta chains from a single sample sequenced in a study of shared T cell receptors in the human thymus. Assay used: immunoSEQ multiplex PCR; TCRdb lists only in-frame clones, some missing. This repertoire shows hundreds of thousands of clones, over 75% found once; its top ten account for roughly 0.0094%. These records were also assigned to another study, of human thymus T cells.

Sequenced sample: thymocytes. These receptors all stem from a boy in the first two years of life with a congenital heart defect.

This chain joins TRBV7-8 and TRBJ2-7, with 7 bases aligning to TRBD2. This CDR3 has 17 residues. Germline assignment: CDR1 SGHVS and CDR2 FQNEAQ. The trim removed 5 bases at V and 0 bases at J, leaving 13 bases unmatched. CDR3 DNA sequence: TGTGCCAGCAGCCCGGGGGGTTGGAGAATAAGCTCCTACGAGCAGTACTTC. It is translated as CASSPGGWRISSYEQYF.

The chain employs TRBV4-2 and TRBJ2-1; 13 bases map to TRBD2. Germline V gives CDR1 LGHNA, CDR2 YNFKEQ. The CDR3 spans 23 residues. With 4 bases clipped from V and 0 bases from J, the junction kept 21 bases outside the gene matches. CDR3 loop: CASSLTVGFTSGGETSSYNEQFF. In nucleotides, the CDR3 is TGTGCCAGCAGCCTAACGGTTGGTTTTACTAGCGGGGGGGAAACTAGCTCCTACAATGAGCAGTTCTTC.

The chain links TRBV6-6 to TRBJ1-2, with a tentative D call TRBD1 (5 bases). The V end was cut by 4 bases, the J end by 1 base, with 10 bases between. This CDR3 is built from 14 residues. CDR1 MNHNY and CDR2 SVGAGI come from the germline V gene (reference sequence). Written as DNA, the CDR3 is TGTGCCAGCAGTTTCACGACAGATAACTATGGCTACACCTTC. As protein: CASSFTTDNYGYTF.